This T cell receptor beta chain is from a study of CD4+ T cells in melanoma. Method: immunoSEQ multiplex PCR; TCRdb's copy keeps in-frame clones and lacks some. In the table there are about 9,800 clones, roughly two thirds of which are singletons. Details on this clone: Its cognate antigen is unknown.

CDR1 SGHRS and CDR2 YFSETQ come from the germline V gene. V was shortened by 0 bases and J by 5 bases, with 12 bases between the two germline ends. The CDR3 runs 15 residues. Study-wide results and caveats: Diverse differentiation states were reported for melanoma neoantigen-specific CD4+ T cells. A reported correlation linked neoantigen-specific CD4+ T cells to CD8+, macrophage and B cell function.

The sequence derives from a human donor with melanoma. The chain has TRBV5-1 and TRBJ2-4; D gene unclear. Sample: cells from a culture (not recorded whether cultured in vitro). CDR3 DNA: TGCGCCAGCAGCTTGGTGGACCCAAGCCAAAACATTCAGTACTTC. It specifies CASSLVDPSQNIQYF.